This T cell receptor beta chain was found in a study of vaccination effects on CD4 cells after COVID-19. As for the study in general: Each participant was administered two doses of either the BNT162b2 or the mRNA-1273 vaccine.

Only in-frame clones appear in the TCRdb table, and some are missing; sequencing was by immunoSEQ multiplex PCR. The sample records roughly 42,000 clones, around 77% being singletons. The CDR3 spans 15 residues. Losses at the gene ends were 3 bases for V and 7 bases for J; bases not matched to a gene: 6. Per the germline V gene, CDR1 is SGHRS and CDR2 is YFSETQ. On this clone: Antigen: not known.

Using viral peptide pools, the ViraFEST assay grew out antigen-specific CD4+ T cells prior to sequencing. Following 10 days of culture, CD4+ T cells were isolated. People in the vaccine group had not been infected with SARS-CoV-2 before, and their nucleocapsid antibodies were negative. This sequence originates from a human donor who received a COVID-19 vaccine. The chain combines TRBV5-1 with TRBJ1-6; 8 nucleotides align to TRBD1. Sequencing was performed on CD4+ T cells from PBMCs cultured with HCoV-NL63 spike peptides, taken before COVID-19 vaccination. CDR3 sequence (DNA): TGCGCCAGCAGCTCGAGGACAGGGTTGAATTCACCCCTCCACTTT. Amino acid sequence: CASSSRTGLNSPLHF. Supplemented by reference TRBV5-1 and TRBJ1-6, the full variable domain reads KAGVTQTPRYLIKTRGQQVTLSCSPISGHRSVSWYQQTPGQGLQFLFEYFSETQRNKGNFPGRFSGRQFSNSRSEMNVSTLELGDSALYLCASSSRTGLNSPLHFGNGTRLTVT.